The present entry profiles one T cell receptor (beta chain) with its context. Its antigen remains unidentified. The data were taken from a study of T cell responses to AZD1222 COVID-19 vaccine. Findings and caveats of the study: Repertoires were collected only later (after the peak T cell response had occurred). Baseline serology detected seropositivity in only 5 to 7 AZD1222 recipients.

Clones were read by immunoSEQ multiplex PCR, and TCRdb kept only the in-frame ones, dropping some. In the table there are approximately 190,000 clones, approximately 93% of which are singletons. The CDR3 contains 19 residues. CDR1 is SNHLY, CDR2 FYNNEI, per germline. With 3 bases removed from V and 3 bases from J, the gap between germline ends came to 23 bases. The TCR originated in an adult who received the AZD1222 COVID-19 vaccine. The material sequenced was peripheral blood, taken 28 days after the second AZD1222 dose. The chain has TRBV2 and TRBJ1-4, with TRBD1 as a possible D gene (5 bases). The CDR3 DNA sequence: TGTGCCAGCAGTGACAAGGGATGGGGCTCCACCGCGGCTAATGAAAAACTGTTTTTT. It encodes CASSDKGWGSTAANEKLFF. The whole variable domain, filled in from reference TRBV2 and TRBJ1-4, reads EPEVTQTPSHQVTQMGQEVILRCVPISNHLYFYWYRQILGQKVEFLVSFYNNEISEKSEIFDDQFSVERPDGSNFTLKIRSTKLEDSAMYFCASSDKGWGSTAANEKLFFGSGTQLSVL.